Listed below are T cell receptor beta chains from one sample, sequenced in a study of CD8 T cells in ankylosing spondylitis. From the 5' RACE reads, TCRdb called clonotypes with MiXCR, one entry per CDR3 protein. Seen here are about 220,000 distinct CDR3 sequences, about 7.3% observed once, and the top ten hold 11% to 15%. The specimen was blood, either unsorted or a sorted T cell fraction (not recorded which). These receptors all stem from a male donor with ankylosing spondylitis. Each CDR3 is given with its conserved first and last residue. A D gene is named only where the DNA matches it firmly. The size entry is marked missing in some rows and otherwise reads once, few, many or a size class.

TRBJ2-1,TRBV11-1,many,TRBD2,TGTGCCAGCAGCTTACGGCGGGGGGCCAATTATGAGAAGCAGTTCTTC,CASSLRRGANYEKQFF
TRBJ2-2,TRBV7-8,many,-,TGTGCCAGCAGCTTAAGAGGGAACACCGGGGAGCTGTTTTTT,CASSLRGNTGELFF
TRBJ2-3,TRBV27,-,-,TGTGCCAGCAGTTTAGGGGGAAAAACGCAGTATTTT,CASSLGGKTQYF
TRBJ2-6,TRBV18,-,-,TGTGCCAGCTCACCATTGGGGCGGAAATCTGGGGCCAACGTCCTGACTTTC,CASSPLGRKSGANVLTF
TRBJ2-7,TRBV20-1,few,-,TGCAGTGTACCCTCGACATCGGCCTACGAGCAGTACTTC,CSVPSTSAYEQYF
TRBJ2-1,TRBV15,-,-,TGTGCCACCAACCCATACACGGACAGTATCAATGAGCAGTTCTTC,CATNPYTDSINEQFF
TRBJ2-7,TRBV6-5,many,TRBD1,TGTGCCAGCAGTTACTCGATCCCGGGCAGGGGGCAGGTCGAGCAGTACTTC,CASSYSIPGRGQVEQYF
TRBJ1-4,TRBV19,few,-,TGTGCCAGTAGTTGGCGTAACTTGGATGAAAAACTGTTTTTT,CASSWRNLDEKLFF
TRBJ2-5,TRBV7-9,many,-,TGTGCCAGCAGCTTCGGCCGCCGAACCCAAGAGACCCAGTACTTC,CASSFGRRTQETQYF
TRBJ2-7,TRBV5-6,many,-,TGTGCCAGCAGCTTCCCCAGGAGCTCCTACGAGCAGTACTTC,CASSFPRSSYEQYF
TRBJ1-1,TRBV27,many,TRBD1,TGTGCCAGCAGTTTATCTTCCCCGGGACAGCCTCCGGTGAACACTGAAGCTTTCTTT,CASSLSSPGQPPVNTEAFF
TRBJ2-2,TRBV9,-,-,TGTGCCAGCAGCGTAGGGGAACTAGCCGGCCCCGGGGAGCTGTTTTTT,CASSVGELAGPGELFF
TRBJ1-5,TRBV6-2/TRBV6-3,-,TRBD1,TGTGCCAGCAGGGGGACAGTCTATAGCAATCAGCCCCAGCATTTT,CASRGTVYSNQPQHF
TRBJ2-1,TRBV5-4,many,TRBD2,TGTGCCAGCAGCTTGAAGCGGGAGGCCCGCAATGAGCAGTTCTTC,CASSLKREARNEQFF
TRBJ2-1,TRBV5-1,many,TRBD2,TGCGCCAGCAGCGTCCCACTAGCGGGAGGAGATGATGAGCAGTTCTTC,CASSVPLAGGDDEQFF
TRBJ2-1,TRBV20-1,few,-,TGCAGTGCTAGTGGATCCGGGACCGAGAGCTCCTACAATGAGCAGTTCTTC,CSASGSGTESSYNEQFF
TRBJ2-7,TRBV6-1,-,-,TGTGCCAGCAGTGAACTTGGAGGGGTCGCCAACGAGCAGTACTTC,CASSELGGVANEQYF
TRBJ1-1,TRBV12-3/TRBV12-4,many,-,TGTGCCAGCAGGGAAGGCGGGGACACTGAAGCTTTCTTT,CASREGGDTEAFF
TRBJ2-7,TRBV7-9,many,TRBD2,TGTGCCAGCAGCCCTGGGACTAGCGGGTTCTTCTACGAGCAGTACTTC,CASSPGTSGFFYEQYF
TRBJ1-5,TRBV28,many,-,TGTGCCAGCAGTTTACTCCCTGGACACGGGTTTCAGGATCAGCCCCAGCATTTT,CASSLLPGHGFQDQPQHF